Listed here are 18 T cell receptor beta chains from one sample, sequenced in a study of shared clonotypes between healthy human individuals. Generated by immunoSEQ multiplex PCR, the TCRdb table keeps only in-frame clones and is missing some. The sample yields a few million clones, approximately 95% seen once. The sequenced material came from naive CD4+ T cells from PBMCs. Specified subset: CD45RA+ positively selected. These receptors were collected from a man between 18 and 35 years old in good health. Some clones in this sample may be carry-over from other donors' samples.

The rearrangement joins TRBV18 to TRBJ2-7; either TRBD1 or TRBD2 may fit D (5 bases each). Germline lookup yields CDR1 KGHSH and CDR2 LQKENI. The CDR3 covers 15 residues. V was cut by 2 bases and J by 3 bases, with 14 bases left in between. The CDR3 nucleotides are TGTGCCAGCTCACCAGGGCAGGGAGTCGGCTACGAGCAGTACTTC. Amino acids: CASSPGQGVGYEQYF.

The chain joins TRBV19 to TRBJ1-1, with D tentatively TRBD1 (5 bases). Germline values: CDR1 LNHDA, CDR2 SQIVND (reference sequence). This CDR3 has 15 amino acids. V lost 1 base, J lost 0 bases, and 9 bases lay in between. The CDR3 DNA is TGTGCCAGTAGTATAGTGGCAGGGATGAACACTGAAGCTTTCTTT. It yields the protein CASSIVAGMNTEAFF.

The V and J genes are TRBV10-3 and TRBJ2-3; possible D gene TRBD2, 6 bases. The CDR3 contains 16 residues. Between the trimmed V and J ends, which lost 4 bases and 2 bases, there was a span of 16 bases. CDR1 ENHRY and CDR2 SYGVKD come from the germline V gene. Here the CDR3 reads CAISGLGDLYTDTQYF. CDR3 bases: TGTGCCATCAGTGGCCTTGGGGACTTATACACAGATACGCAGTATTTT.

This clone was seen a few times. This sequence joins TRBV11-2 and TRBJ1-1; a possible D gene is TRBD1 (5 bases). Per germline, CDR1 SGHAT and CDR2 FQNNGV. V was trimmed by 3 bases and J by 3 bases, leaving 14 bases between them. The CDR3 is 15 amino acids. CDR3 in DNA: TGTGCCAGCAGCTTGCGTCAGGGTCGGGACACTGAAGCTTTCTTT. Amino acids: CASSLRQGRDTEAFF.

The V and J genes are TRBV2 and TRBJ1-3; D not resolved. In germline, CDR1 is SNHLY, CDR2 FYNNEI. Trimming shortened V by 6 bases and J by 7 bases, and 10 bases separated the two germline ends. The CDR3 contains 12 residues. CDR3 in amino acids: CASRERENTIYF. The DNA of the CDR3 is TGTGCCAGCAGGGAAAGGGAGAACACCATATATTTT. Variable domain in full (rest from reference TRBV2 and TRBJ1-3): EPEVTQTPSHQVTQMGQEVILRCVPISNHLYFYWYRQILGQKVEFLVSFYNNEISEKSEIFDDQFSVERPDGSNFTLKIRSTKLEDSAMYFCASRERENTIYFGEGSWLTVV.

V gene TRBV19 combines with J gene TRBJ2-1, with TRBD2 matching 12 bases. Per the germline V gene, CDR1 is LNHDA and CDR2 is SQIVND (reference sequence). Unmatched junction bases numbered 10, after V lost 4 bases and J lost 3 bases. The CDR3 sequence is 18 residues long. CDR3 amino acids: CASSTLPWTSGDYNEQFF. For the CDR3, the DNA is TGTGCCAGTAGTACCCTTCCCTGGACTAGCGGGGACTACAATGAGCAGTTCTTC.

This chain uses TRBV19 with TRBJ1-5, with TRBD1 identical over 8 bases. V lost 5 bases and J lost 0; bases outside the gene matches: 18. Germline CDR1 and CDR2: LNHDA and SQIVND (reference sequence). This CDR3 contains 20 residues. CDR3 in amino acids: CASSQGTGRASYSSNQPQHF. As DNA, the CDR3 is TGTGCCAGTAGTCAAGGGACAGGCCGAGCGTCCTATAGTAGCAATCAGCCCCAGCATTTT.

With regard to this clone: The sample carries other DNA sequences with the same CDR3. The chain uses TRBV18 and TRBJ1-3; D remains ambiguous. Trimming left V 2 bases short and J 4 bases short, with 6 bases between. The CDR3 spans 13 residues. The germline V gene has CDR1 KGHSH and CDR2 LQKENI. CDR3 coding DNA: TGTGCCAGCTCACCAGACTCGGGAAACACCATATATTTT. Amino acids: CASSPDSGNTIYF.

The chain has TRBV6-1 and TRBJ2-1; 13 bases match TRBD2. V shed 1 base and J 7 bases; nucleotides not matched to a gene: 1. CDR1 and CDR2 (germline): MNHNS, SASEGT. The CDR3 loop spans 15 amino acids. This chain's CDR3 is CASSEGTSGRNEQFF. In nucleotides, the CDR3 is TGTGCCAGCAGTGAAGGGACTAGCGGGAGAAATGAGCAGTTCTTC.

V and J are TRBV7-8 and TRBJ2-7; 11 bases line up with TRBD1. The CDR3 runs 15 residues. Germline V gene lookup returns CDR1 SGHVS and CDR2 FQNEAQ. Trimming cost V 5 bases and J 5 bases; bases outside gene matches: 8. The CDR3 spells CASSKGQGANHEQYF. The CDR3 DNA sequence: TGTGCCAGCAGCAAAGGACAGGGGGCGAACCACGAGCAGTACTTC.

A remark on this clone: In the same sample, other DNA sequences code for this CDR3. The rearrangement joins TRBV28 to TRBJ2-7; no reliable D call. Trimming cost V 5 bases and J 3 bases, with 8 bases left between them. This CDR3 is built from 12 residues. From germline, CDR1 is MDHEN and CDR2 SYDVKM. The CDR3 loop reads CASSLYSYEQYF. The CDR3 DNA is TGTGCCAGCAGTCTATACAGCTACGAGCAGTACTTC.

The CDR3 DNA is TGTGCCAGCAGCCCCACAGGGTCCGCAGATACGCAGTATTTT. It translates to CASSPTGSADTQYF. The genes are TRBV7-9 and TRBJ2-3, with D tentatively TRBD1 (6 bases). Per germline, CDR1 SEHNR and CDR2 FQNEAQ (reference sequence). Trimming took off 5 bases at V and 4 bases at J, with 13 bases between the two ends. The CDR3 totals 14 residues.

This chain uses TRBV4-3 with TRBJ2-3, with 10 bases identical to TRBD2. The CDR3 totals 15 residues. V was clipped by 1 base and J by 5 bases; unmatched bases: 3. CDR1 is LGHNA, CDR2 YSLEER, per germline. Here the CDR3 DNA reads TGCGCCAGCAGCCAAGCGGCTAGCGGGGGAGATACGCAGTATTTT. Translated: CASSQAASGGDTQYF.

The CDR3 DNA is TGTGCCAGCAGCCGCACTGGGCACCTCCAAGAGACCCAGTACTTC. Protein sequence: CASSRTGHLQETQYF. The rearrangement links TRBV5-4 to TRBJ2-5; D ambiguous. Trimming stripped 4 bases from V and 1 base from J, with 14 bases between. From germline, CDR1 is SGHNT and CDR2 YYREEE (reference sequence). The CDR3 runs 15 residues.

The chain combines TRBV5-1 with TRBJ1-1; TRBD1 might be the D (5 bases). Germline V gene data show CDR1 as SGHRS and CDR2 as YFSETQ. V was clipped by 4 bases and J by 7 bases, with 20 bases between them. This CDR3 has 15 residues. CDR3 sequence (DNA): TGCGCCAGCAGCCCGCTGGGCGGAGCAGGGATTGAAGCTTTCTTT. Translating gives CASSPLGGAGIEAFF.

V is TRBV7-8 and J is TRBJ1-5; 9 positions match TRBD1. The J segment lost 6 bases and the V segment lost 3 bases, leaving 12 bases of the junction unmatched. CDR1 and CDR2 from the germline V gene are SGHVS and FQNEAQ. CDR3 length: 17 residues. The CDR3 nucleotides read TGTGCCAGCAGCTTGTCCACCGGGACAGGGACGGGTCAGCCCCAGCATTTT. This encodes CASSLSTGTGTGQPQHF.

V and J are TRBV25-1 and TRBJ2-3, with 7 bases lining up with TRBD2. CDR3 size: 13 residues. Germline loops: CDR1 MGHDK, CDR2 SYGVNS. J gave up 8 bases and V 4 bases, and 6 bases lay outside the gene matches. In nucleotides, the CDR3 is TGTGCCAGCAGTGCGAGTCGCGGGAGTACGCAGTATTTT. It codes for CASSASRGSTQYF.

This chain links TRBV28 with TRBJ1-6; a possible D gene is TRBD1 (5 bases). CDR3 length: 14 amino acids. The ends were cut back, 5 bases at V and 5 bases at J, with 10 bases in the middle. Germline CDR1 is MDHEN and CDR2 is SYDVKM. CDR3 DNA: TGTGCCAGCAGTCTAGGACAACATAATTCACCCCTCCACTTT. This codes for CASSLGQHNSPLHF. Full variable domain (remainder filled in from reference TRBV28 and TRBJ1-6): DVKVTQSSRYLVKRTGEKVFLECVQDMDHENMFWYRQDPGLGLRLIYFSYDVKMKEKGDIPEGYSVSREKKERFSLILESASTNQTSMYLCASSLGQHNSPLHFGNGTRLTVT.